Presented here are 6 T cell receptor beta chains from one specimen sequenced in a study of breast tumors, draining lymph nodes, adjacent tissues. TCRdb itself ran the multiplex PCR reads through MiXCR, one entry per CDR3 protein. The sample lists 150,000 to 200,000 distinct CDR3 sequences, roughly a third occurring once. The lymph nodes were axillary draining lymph nodes from breast cancer patients. Material: axillary lymph node tissue. The receptor source for this set is a female donor with breast cancer. Some clones in this sample may be carry-over from other donors' samples.

The J gene is TRBJ2-5, the V gene TRBV15, with no clear D. Trimming stripped 6 bases from V and 9 bases from J, with 20 bases between. Germline V gene data show CDR1 as LNHNV and CDR2 as YYDKDF (reference sequence). The CDR3 spans 14 residues. CDR3 in DNA: TGTGCCACCAGTGCAGCCCTATCGGATCAGCCCCAGTACTTC. Amino acids: CATSAALSDQPQYF.

The table lists this clonotype with many counts. This rearrangement joins TRBV5-8 to TRBJ2-2; the match to TRBD2 covers 15 bases. The CDR3 is 19 residues long. Germline CDR1 SGHTS, CDR2 YDEGEE. The V segment lost 2 bases and the J segment 6 bases; nucleotides outside the gene matches: 11. CDR3 sequence: CASSFQGLAGGLLAGELFF. CDR3 bases: TGTGCCAGCAGCTTCCAGGGACTAGCGGGGGGCCTCTTGGCCGGGGAGCTGTTTTTT.

This clonotype was counted only a few times. Its ends do not fully match the called genes, so a read error is possible. The CDR3 region has the DNA TGTGCCAGCAGTCACTCGGGACTAGCGGGGAGGGAGACCCAGTACTTC. Translation gives CASSHSGLAGRETQYF. This chain joins TRBV6-5 and TRBJ2-5; 13 bases map to TRBD2. Germline V gives CDR1 MNHEY, CDR2 SVGAGI. The CDR3 is made up of 16 amino acids.

This chain joins TRBV12-3 or TRBV12-4 and TRBJ1-5; a weak D match, TRBD1 (5 bases). V was shortened by 7 bases and J by 7 bases, with 14 bases between the two germline ends. This CDR3 is built from 13 residues. The CDR3: CASTGNWGQPQHF. The CDR3 DNA reads as TGTGCCAGCACGGGGAACTGGGGGCAGCCCCAGCATTTT.

This clonotype was detected ten times or more. The chain has TRBV6-6 and TRBJ1-4; perhaps TRBD1 as D (5 bases). Germline values: CDR1 MNHNY, CDR2 SVGAGI (reference sequence). The CDR3 runs to 14 residues. V was cut by 7 bases and J by 7 bases, with 16 bases left in between. The CDR3 nucleotides read TGTGCCAGCACCATGACCGGGGGGGGTGAAAAACTGTTTTTT. Amino acids: CASTMTGGGEKLFF.

This clonotype has a count of ten or more. The chain employs TRBV27 and TRBJ2-3, with D possibly matching TRBD1 (5 bases). The CDR3 runs 14 residues. Trimming stripped 4 bases from V and 2 bases from J, with 10 bases between. From germline, CDR1 is MNHEY and CDR2 SMNVEV (reference sequence). CDR3 coding DNA: TGTGCCAGCAGTTCCCGGACAAACACAGATACGCAGTATTTT. Its protein product is CASSSRTNTDTQYF.